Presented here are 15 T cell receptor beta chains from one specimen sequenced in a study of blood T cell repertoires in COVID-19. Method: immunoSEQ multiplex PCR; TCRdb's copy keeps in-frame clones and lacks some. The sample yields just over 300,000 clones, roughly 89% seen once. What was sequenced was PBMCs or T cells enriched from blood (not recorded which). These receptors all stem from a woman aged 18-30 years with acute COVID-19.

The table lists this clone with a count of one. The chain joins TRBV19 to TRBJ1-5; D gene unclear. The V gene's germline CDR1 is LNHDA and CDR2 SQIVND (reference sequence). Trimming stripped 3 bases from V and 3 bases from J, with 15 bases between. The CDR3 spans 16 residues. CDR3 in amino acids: CASSMLAGVVNQPQHF. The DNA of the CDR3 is TGTGCCAGTAGTATGTTGGCCGGGGTTGTCAATCAGCCCCAGCATTTT.

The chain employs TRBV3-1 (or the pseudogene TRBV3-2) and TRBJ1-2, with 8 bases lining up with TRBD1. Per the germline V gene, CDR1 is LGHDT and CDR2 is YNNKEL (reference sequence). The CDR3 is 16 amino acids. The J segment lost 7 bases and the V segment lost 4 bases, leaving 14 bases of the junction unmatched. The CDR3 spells CASSPYRDRLTFGYTF. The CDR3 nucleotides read TGTGCCAGCAGCCCCTACCGGGACAGGCTGACCTTTGGCTACACCTTC.

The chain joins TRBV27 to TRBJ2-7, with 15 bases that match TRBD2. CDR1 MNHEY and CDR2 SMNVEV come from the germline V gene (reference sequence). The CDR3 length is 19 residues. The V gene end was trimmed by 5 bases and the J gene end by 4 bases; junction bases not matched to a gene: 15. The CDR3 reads CASSPLLRTSGRARYEQYF. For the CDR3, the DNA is TGTGCCAGCAGTCCACTCTTGAGGACTAGCGGGAGGGCCCGGTACGAGCAGTACTTC.

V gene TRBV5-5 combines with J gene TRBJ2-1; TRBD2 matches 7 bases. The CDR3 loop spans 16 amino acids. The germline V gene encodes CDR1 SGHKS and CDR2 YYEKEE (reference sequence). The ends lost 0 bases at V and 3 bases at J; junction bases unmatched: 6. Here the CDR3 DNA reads TGTGCCAGCAGCTTGGTCCCGGGCGGGAGCTACAATGAGCAGTTCTTC. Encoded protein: CASSLVPGGSYNEQFF.

CDR3: CASSLEPRRGPFPTEAFF. In nucleotides, the CDR3 is TGTGCCAGCAGCTTAGAACCCCGCAGGGGGCCGTTTCCCACTGAAGCTTTCTTT. J is TRBJ1-1 and V is TRBV11-3; 8 bases map to TRBD1. This CDR3 spans 18 amino acids. Trimming removed 0 bases from V and 4 bases from J; junction bases left unmatched: 13. Germline V gives CDR1 SGHNT, CDR2 YENEEA.

CDR3 bases: TGTGCCAGCAGTAAGGGACAGGGGGATCAGCCCCAGCATTTT. Encoded protein: CASSKGQGDQPQHF. The rearrangement joins TRBV6-5 to TRBJ1-5, with 11 positions matching TRBD1. The junction had 2 bases not matched to a gene; V was cut back by 5 bases and J by 5 bases. This CDR3 spans 14 amino acids. Germline values: CDR1 MNHEY, CDR2 SVGAGI.

CDR3 nucleotide sequence: TGTGCCAGCAGCTTATACGGGTCGAACACTGAAGCTTTCTTT. Amino acid sequence: CASSLYGSNTEAFF. V is TRBV11-2 and J is TRBJ1-1; D is ambiguous. The CDR3 is 14 amino acids. The V end lost 2 bases, the J end lost 1 base, and 8 bases lay between the germline ends. CDR1 and CDR2 (germline): SGHAT, FQNNGV.

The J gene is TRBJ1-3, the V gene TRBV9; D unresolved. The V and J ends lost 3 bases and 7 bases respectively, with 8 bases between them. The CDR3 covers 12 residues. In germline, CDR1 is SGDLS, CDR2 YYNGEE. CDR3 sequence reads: CASSGGSNTIYF. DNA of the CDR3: TGTGCCAGCAGCGGAGGTAGTAACACCATATATTTT.

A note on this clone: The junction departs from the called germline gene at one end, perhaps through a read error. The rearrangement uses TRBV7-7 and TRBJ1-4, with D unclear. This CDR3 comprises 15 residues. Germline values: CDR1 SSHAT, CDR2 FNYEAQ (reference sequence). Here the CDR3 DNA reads TGTGCTAGCAGCCTGAGACTTGCAACTAATGAAAAACTGTTTTTT. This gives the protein CASSLRLATNEKLFF.

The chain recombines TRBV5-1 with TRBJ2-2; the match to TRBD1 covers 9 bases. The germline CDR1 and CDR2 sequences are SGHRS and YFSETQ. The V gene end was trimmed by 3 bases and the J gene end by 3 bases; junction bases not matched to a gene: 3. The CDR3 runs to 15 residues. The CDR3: CASSSRDRDTGELFF. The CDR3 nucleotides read TGCGCCAGCAGCTCCCGGGACAGGGACACCGGGGAGCTGTTTTTT.

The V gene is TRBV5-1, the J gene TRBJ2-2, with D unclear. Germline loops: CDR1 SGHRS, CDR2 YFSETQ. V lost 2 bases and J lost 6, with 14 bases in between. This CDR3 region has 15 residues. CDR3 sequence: CASSLRSGVAGELFF. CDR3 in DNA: TGCGCCAGCAGCTTAAGATCAGGCGTGGCCGGGGAGCTGTTTTTT.

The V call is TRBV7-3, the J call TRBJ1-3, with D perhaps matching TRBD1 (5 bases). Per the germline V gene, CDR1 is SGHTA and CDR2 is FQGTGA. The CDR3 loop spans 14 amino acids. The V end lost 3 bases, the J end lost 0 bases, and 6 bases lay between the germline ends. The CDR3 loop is CASSFDSSGNTIYF. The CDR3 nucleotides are TGTGCCAGCAGCTTCGACAGCTCTGGAAACACCATATATTTT.

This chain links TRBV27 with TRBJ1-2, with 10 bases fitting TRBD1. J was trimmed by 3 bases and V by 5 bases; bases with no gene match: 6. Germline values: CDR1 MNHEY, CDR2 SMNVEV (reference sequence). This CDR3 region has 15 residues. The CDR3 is CASSPRQGADYGYTF. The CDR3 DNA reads TGTGCCAGCAGTCCGCGACAGGGGGCCGACTATGGCTACACCTTC.

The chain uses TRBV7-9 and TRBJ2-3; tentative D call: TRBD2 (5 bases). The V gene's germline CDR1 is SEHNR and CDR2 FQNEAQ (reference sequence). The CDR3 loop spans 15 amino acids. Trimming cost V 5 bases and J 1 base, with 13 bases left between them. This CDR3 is CASSPDGRGTDTQYF. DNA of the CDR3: TGTGCCAGCAGCCCCGACGGGCGGGGCACAGATACGCAGTATTTT.

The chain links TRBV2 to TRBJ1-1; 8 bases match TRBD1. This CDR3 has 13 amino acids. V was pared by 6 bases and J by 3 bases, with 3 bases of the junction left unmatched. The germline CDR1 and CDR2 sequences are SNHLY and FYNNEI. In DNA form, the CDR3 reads TGTGCCAGCAGCAACAGGGGGGACACTGAAGCTTTCTTT. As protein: CASSNRGDTEAFF.